This is a list of T cell receptor beta chains from one sample in a study of cytomegalovirus exposure and HLA in healthy donors. Clones were sequenced by immunoSEQ multiplex PCR, and TCRdb holds only the in-frame ones, with some missing. Of 100,000 to 150,000 clones in the sample, 95% to 97% were seen once. Sequencing was carried out using PBMCs. These receptors all stem from a man aged 18 to 30 in good health and CMV-seronegative. The CDR3 runs from the conserved cysteine through the conserved F or W. A D gene is named only where the DNA matches it firmly. Some rows mark clone size as missing; the rest say once, few, many or name a class of expanded clone.

>TRBV5-1|NA|NA|TRBJ2-7
CASSSDPGQRVWEQYF
TGCGCCAGCAGCTCTGATCCGGGACAAAGGGTATGGGAGCAGTACTTC
>TRBV4-1|NA|NA|TRBJ2-7
CASRDLGRAYEQYF
TGCGCCAGCAGAGACCTAGGCAGGGCCTACGAGCAGTACTTC
>TRBV7-3|TRBD2|NA|TRBJ2-5
CASSLGLYERQYF
TGTGCCAGCAGCTTGGGACTATACGAGCGGCAGTACTTC
>TRBV6-6|TRBD1|NA|TRBJ2-1
CASSRDRVPYYNEQFF
TGTGCCAGCAGTCGGGACAGGGTTCCCTATTACAATGAGCAGTTCTTC
>TRBV7-3|NA|NA|TRBJ1-1
CASSLSRQMNTEAFF
TGTGCCAGCAGCTTAAGTAGACAGATGAACACTGAAGCTTTCTTT
>TRBV6-1|NA|NA|TRBJ1-4
CASEGDNNEKLFF
TGTGCCAGCGAAGGGGACAATAATGAAAAACTGTTTTTT
>TRBV4-3|NA|NA|TRBJ2-3
CASSQGGLGAGFTDTQYF
TGCGCCAGCAGCCAAGGTGGCTTGGGAGCGGGTTTCACAGATACGCAGTATTTT
>TRBV29-1|NA|NA|TRBJ1-1
CSVGQVNTEAFF
TGCAGCGTTGGACAGGTGAACACTGAAGCTTTCTTT
>TRBV5-1|TRBD1|NA|TRBJ2-7
CASSSTGLEQYF
TGCGCCAGCAGCTCGACAGGGCTCGAGCAGTACTTC
>TRBV27|NA|NA|TRBJ1-1
CASYWREGTEAFF
TGTGCCAGCTACTGGCGTGAGGGCACTGAAGCTTTCTTT
>TRBV28|TRBD1|NA|TRBJ1-1
CASSFHGQGRAAEAFF
TGTGCCAGCAGTTTTCATGGACAGGGGAGAGCGGCTGAAGCTTTCTTT
>TRBV19|NA|NA|TRBJ1-1
CASSRVWTEAFF
TGTGCCAGTAGTCGGGTCTGGACTGAAGCTTTCTTT
>TRBV27|TRBD2|NA|TRBJ2-7
CASSSLREGHEQYF
TGTGCCAGCAGTTCCTTGAGGGAGGGCCACGAGCAGTACTTC
>TRBV18|TRBD2|NA|TRBJ2-1
CASSPIAGYNEQFF
TGTGCCAGCTCACCCATAGCGGGGTACAATGAGCAGTTCTTC
>TRBV6-5|NA|NA|TRBJ2-3
CASRKTSTDTQYF
TGTGCCAGCAGGAAAACATCCACAGATACGCAGTATTTT
>TRBV7-3|NA|NA|TRBJ2-7
CASSLIPGDEQYF
TGTGCCAGCAGCTTAATCCCAGGGGACGAGCAGTACTTC
>TRBV25-1|NA|NA|TRBJ1-1
CASSESTEGPYTEAFF
TGTGCCAGCAGTGAATCCACCGAGGGTCCCTACACTGAAGCTTTCTTT
>TRBV7-6|NA|NA|TRBJ2-5
CASSLGGLAETQYF
TGTGCCAGCAGCTTGGGCGGACTTGCAGAGACCCAGTACTTC
>TRBV4-2|NA|NA|TRBJ2-7
CASSQVTLLVPSSYEQYF
TGTGCCAGCAGCCAAGTCACCCTCCTAGTCCCGAGCTCCTACGAGCAGTACTTC
>TRBV5-1|NA|NA|TRBJ2-7
CASSPDSKEQYF
TGCGCCAGCAGCCCCGACAGTAAGGAGCAGTACTTC
>TRBV13|TRBD2|NA|TRBJ2-7
CASSRGTSGSWEQYF
TGTGCCAGCAGCCGGGGGACTAGCGGGAGTTGGGAGCAGTACTTC
>TRBV29-1|TRBD1|once|TRBJ1-2
CSVLRDSTGNGYTF
TGCAGCGTTCTGCGGGACTCGACAGGGAATGGCTACACCTTC
>TRBV7-9|NA|NA|TRBJ1-1
CASSPLLGTLTEAFF
TGTGCCAGCAGCCCGCTTCTGGGCACCCTCACTGAAGCTTTCTTT
>TRBV18|NA|NA|TRBJ1-5
CASSPSVRGGGQPQHF
TGTGCCAGCTCACCCAGCGTCCGGGGGGGCGGTCAGCCCCAGCATTTT
>TRBV7-9|TRBD2|NA|TRBJ2-1
CASSLQGGSYNEQFF
TGTGCCAGCAGCTTACAGGGCGGGAGCTACAATGAGCAGTTCTTC